These 14 T cell receptor beta chains came from one sample sequenced in a study of cytomegalovirus exposure and HLA in healthy donors. PCR involved 60 Vbeta and 13 Jbeta primers. The table came from immunoSEQ multiplex PCR; TCRdb's copy has only in-frame clones and leaves some out. The repertoire table contains about 160,000 clones. Sequencing was performed on PBMCs. The receptors were gathered from a man aged 30-40 years in good health and CMV-seronegative.

The chain's CDR3 is CASSLAGINIQYF. The DNA of the CDR3 is TGTGCCAGCAGCTTGGCAGGGATAAACATTCAGTACTTC. The chain couples TRBV7-9 to TRBJ2-4; tentative D call: TRBD1 (5 bases). The V and J ends lost 3 bases and 6 bases respectively, with 9 bases between them. The CDR3 covers 13 residues. The germline V gene has CDR1 SEHNR and CDR2 FQNEAQ (reference sequence).

The rearrangement joins TRBV28 to TRBJ2-2, with TRBD2 matching over 15 bases. Germline CDR1 MDHEN, CDR2 SYDVKM. Trimming cost V 7 bases and J 4 bases; bases outside gene matches: 16. CDR3 length: 20 amino acids. As DNA, the CDR3 is TGTGCCAGCACCTCCAACCCCGGACTAGCGGGAGGGCCCAGCACCGGGGAGCTGTTTTTT. It codes for CASTSNPGLAGGPSTGELFF.

Worth noting for this clone: Other DNA sequences in the sample encode the same CDR3. The chain employs TRBV7-9 and TRBJ2-1, with 7 positions matching TRBD2. The CDR3 consists of 13 residues. Per germline, CDR1 SEHNR and CDR2 FQNEAQ (reference sequence). The J segment lost 10 bases and the V segment lost 1 base, leaving 4 bases of the junction unmatched. CDR3 in amino acids: CASSLGLAGEQFF. The CDR3 DNA is TGTGCCAGCAGCTTAGGACTAGCCGGGGAGCAGTTCTTC.

V gene TRBV12-5 combines with J gene TRBJ2-3; no definite D call. The CDR3 is 16 residues long. Germline-derived CDR1 and CDR2 are LGHNT and FRNRAP. Trimming shortened V by 4 bases and J by 5 bases, and 19 bases separated the two germline ends. DNA of the CDR3: TGTGCTAGTGGTTCGCTGAGAGGAACCGCACTAGATACGCAGTATTTT. Its protein is CASGSLRGTALDTQYF.

The chain joins TRBV7-6 to TRBJ2-2, with TRBD2 matching 9 bases. The length of the CDR3 is 16 residues. The J segment lost 7 bases and the V segment lost 5 bases, leaving 11 bases of the junction unmatched. Germline V gene sequence: CDR1 SGHVS, CDR2 FNYEAQ. As DNA, the CDR3 is TGTGCCAGCAGCCCCTTGACAGCGGGAGGTGGCGGGGAGCTGTTTTTT. It yields the protein CASSPLTAGGGGELFF. The full variable domain, in which reference TRBV7-6 and TRBJ2-2 provide the parts outside the CDR3, is GAGVSQSPRYKVTKRGQDVALRCDPISGHVSLYWYRQALGQGPEFLTYFNYEAQQDKSGLPNDRFSAERPEGSISTLTIQRTEQRDSAMYRCASSPLTAGGGGELFFGEGSRLTVL.

The chain links TRBV27 to TRBJ1-2; 10 nucleotides line up with TRBD1. With 6 bases clipped from V and 5 bases from J, the junction kept 15 bases outside the gene matches. The CDR3 runs 17 residues. Germline assignment: CDR1 MNHEY and CDR2 SMNVEV (reference sequence). The CDR3 DNA reads as TGTGCCAGCAGACCTTGGACAGGGGGTATCTCCTTGTATGGCTACACCTTC. As protein: CASRPWTGGISLYGYTF.

V gene TRBV28 combines with J gene TRBJ2-1, with 7 bases fitting TRBD2. This CDR3 has 13 amino acids. Germline values: CDR1 MDHEN, CDR2 SYDVKM. V lost 4 bases and J lost 6; bases outside the gene matches: 3. The CDR3 spells CASSYSGGNEQFF. CDR3 in DNA: TGTGCCAGCAGTTACTCGGGGGGCAATGAGCAGTTCTTC.

The CDR3 DNA sequence: TGTGCCAGCAGCCCTGGGACAGGGGCCACCATATATTTT. Protein sequence: CASSPGTGATIYF. The rearrangement uses TRBV7-2 and TRBJ1-3; 10 positions match TRBD1. The CDR3 loop spans 13 amino acids. V lost 5 bases to trimming and J lost 9 bases; unmatched junction nucleotides: 4. CDR1 is SGHTA and CDR2 is FQGNSA in the germline V gene.

The J gene is TRBJ1-2, the V gene TRBV5-4, with TRBD1 matching 7 bases. Trimming at V came to 4 bases and at J to 7 bases, leaving 10 bases not matched to a gene. Germline assignment: CDR1 SGHNT and CDR2 YYREEE (reference sequence). The CDR3 loop spans 14 amino acids. CDR3 coding DNA: TGTGCCAGCAGCACGCCGACAGGGTCCATTGGCTACACCTTC. Translated: CASSTPTGSIGYTF.

V and J are TRBV4-1 and TRBJ2-1, with 11 bases fitting TRBD2. The CDR3 contains 16 residues. V trimming: 4 bases; J trimming: 2 bases; junction bases outside the gene matches: 4. In germline, CDR1 is MGHRA, CDR2 YSYEKL. The CDR3 region has the DNA TGCGCCAGCAGCCGACCGGGACTAGCGGCCTACAATGAGCAGTTCTTC. Its translation: CASSRPGLAAYNEQFF.

The chain links TRBV7-2 to TRBJ2-7, with 11 bases fitting TRBD2. The CDR3 length is 15 residues. The V and J ends lost 4 bases and 3 bases, in that order; junction bases with no gene match: 5. The V gene's germline CDR1 is SGHTA and CDR2 FQGNSA. CDR3 bases: TGTGCCAGCAGCTACGTACTAGCGGGAGTCTACGAGCAGTACTTC. Translation gives CASSYVLAGVYEQYF.

CDR3 in amino acids: CASSTNGGNTGELFF. As DNA, the CDR3 is TGTGCCAGCAGTACAAACGGCGGGAACACCGGGGAGCTGTTTTTT. This chain links TRBV28 with TRBJ2-2; D unresolved. Between the trimmed V and J ends, which lost 5 bases and 1 base, there was a span of 11 bases. The CDR3 has 15 residues. Germline V lookup: CDR1 MDHEN, CDR2 SYDVKM.

This chain connects TRBV11-1 to TRBJ2-7; perhaps TRBD1 as D (6 bases). Looked up from germline, CDR1 is SGHAT and CDR2 is FQDESV (reference sequence). V was pared by 4 bases and J by 3 bases, with 10 bases between. The CDR3 is 13 residues long. The CDR3: CASSSIQGYEQYF. Written as DNA, the CDR3 is TGTGCCAGCAGCTCTATACAGGGCTACGAGCAGTACTTC.

The genes are TRBV11-3 and TRBJ2-2; 7 nucleotides align to TRBD2. Per the germline V gene, CDR1 is SGHNT and CDR2 is YENEEA. The CDR3 covers 15 residues. J was trimmed by 4 bases and V by 3 bases; bases with no gene match: 5. CDR3 residues: CASSLGGALTGELFF. In nucleotides, the CDR3 is TGTGCCAGCAGCTTGGGAGGGGCCCTCACCGGGGAGCTGTTTTTT.